This record looks at one T cell receptor (beta chain) sequence and its context. This clonotype was seen just once. This receptor's antigen is unknown. A much larger clone lies one base from this, so it may be a read error. Libraries were constructed by PCR. The sequencing machine was a NextSeq 500. Bulk TCR libraries were made following a previously described method, with the TCR primers given in Table S5. Total RNA was purified with the Qiagen AllPrep DNA/RNA kit. Before any analysis, reads coming from multiple sequencing runs of the same library were combined into one pool. From the authors' description of their analysis: Reads were retained only if the reads had an exact TCR constant sequence, and the retained reads were trimmed to 150 nt and grouped according to their 12-nt molecular barcodes. Reads within each barcode group were sub-clustered using a 15% Levenshtein threshold, and quality-weighted consensus sequences were constructed for each RNA molecule. Non-functional sequences were excluded, and lower-count sequences lying one edit away from another sequence were also excluded. Barcode sub-clusters with fewer than 20% of the maximum read count were removed, based on fitting two negative binomial distributions. TCRdb's own reprocessing of the public reads used fastp at Q25 and MiXCR and kept productive beta chains. Each entry merges the rows of one CDR3 protein and shows their most common DNA and genes. These V and J calls originate from TCRdb's pipeline instead of the authors' own analysis. The sample contains more than 450,000 distinct CDR3 sequences, 25% of them found a single time. Of the sample, around 0.78% falls within the top ten clones.

This specimen comes from a study of molecular identifiers for immune sequencing clone quantification (dated by TCRdb to 2017 to 2018). Background for the entire study: For a replicate experiment, RNA from roughly 18,000 or 92,000 naive CD8 T cells was divided into five aliquots, of which four were sequenced. The study was a methods study using CD8 T cells to benchmark molecular-identifier clustering-based TCR repertoire sequencing (MIDCIRS) and TCR RNA copy counting.

Naive CD8 T cell libraries were made from approximately 22,000 to 940,000 sorted cells using 10%, 30% or 50% of purified RNA. Naive CD8 T cells, defined as CD8+CD4-CCR7+CD45RA+, were FACS-sorted into RLT Plus buffer on a BD FACSAria II. To test detection sensitivity, Jurkat RNA equal to around 10 TCR copies was added to samples of roughly 18,000-1,100,000 naive CD8 T cells. CD8 T cells were enriched using RosetteSep CD8+ T Cell Enrichment Cocktail and Ficoll-Paque, and the enriched cells then underwent ACK red cell lysis. What the study reported, not specific to this receptor: When barcode sub-clustering was not used, chimeric consensus sequences inflated TCR diversity, with chimeras reaching as high as 47%. Approximately 2.7 recovered TCR RNA copies per cell were obtained by modeling, versus roughly 9.7 by digital PCR, implying a capture efficiency of around 28%. Highly expanded clone sizes could be underestimated if identical TCR molecules share a barcode. Even against a background of roughly 1 million naive CD8 T cells, spiked-in Jurkat TCR RNA amounting to a single cell's worth was reported to be detectable. The naive libraries included spiked-in Jurkat TCR RNA (around nine copies' worth), and this Jurkat TCR RNA is not part of the donor repertoire. In CMV-specific effector cells, clones with more than 20 RNA copies contained over 97% of molecules, whereas in naive cells such clones contained under 1% of molecules.

The TCR originated in a human donor in good health. Some libraries in this study had Jurkat cell RNA spiked in. The material sequenced was naive CD8+ T cells from blood, with Jurkat cell RNA spiked in. The label giving this sample's cell subset or site can be read as: FACS-sorted CD8+CD4-CCR7+CD45RA+ naive T cells.

The sequenced DNA: TGCAGTGCTAGACCCAGCAGGAGGGAGAACACCGGGGAGCTGTTTTTT. The encoded protein is CSARPSRRENTGELFF. The chain couples TRBV20-1 to TRBJ2-2; tentative D gene TRBD2, with 6 bases matching. V gives up 2 bases and J gives up 1 base, and the segment between their germline ends measures 14 bases. The CDR3 contains 16 residues, cysteine and phenylalanine counted. CDR3 DNA only is kept here, 48 bases in frame from base 1. The germline V gene (reference sequence) provides CDR1 DFQATT and CDR2 SNEGSKA.